Listed below are T cell receptor beta chains from one sample, sequenced in a study of control samples from healthy donors and cancer patients. Assay: immunoSEQ multiplex PCR; the TCRdb copy retains only in-frame clones and omits some. The table records approximately 52,000 clones, 87% of them present only once. Sequenced material: PBMCs. The receptor set was obtained from a man aged 60 to 69 with head and neck cancer. Both conserved end residues are part of each CDR3. The order of the fields is clone size, V gene, D gene, J gene, CDR3 DNA, CDR3 protein. The D gene is left open where the match is weak. A clone size is listed for some rows: how often the clone was seen (once, few, many), or a class if it is expanded.

abundance: few
v_gene: TRBV5-1
d_gene: TRBD1
j_gene: TRBJ1-6
CDR3nt: TGCGCCAGCAGCTCTGACAGGGGCCGGGATAATTCACCCCTCCACTTT
CDR3aa: CASSSDRGRDNSPLHF

abundance: -
v_gene: TRBV28
d_gene: -
j_gene: TRBJ1-2
CDR3nt: TGTGCCAGCAGCCGCATGCGGCCTGACCTATATGGCTACACCTTC
CDR3aa: CASSRMRPDLYGYTF

abundance: -
v_gene: TRBV5-4
d_gene: TRBD1
j_gene: TRBJ2-7
CDR3nt: TGTGCCAGCAGCTTGGTGTCAGCGGGACAGGGTGACGAGCAGTACTTC
CDR3aa: CASSLVSAGQGDEQYF

abundance: -
v_gene: TRBV6-5
d_gene: -
j_gene: TRBJ2-2
CDR3nt: TGTGCCAGCAGACGCACAGGGTACACCGGGGAGCTGTTTTTT
CDR3aa: CASRRTGYTGELFF

abundance: -
v_gene: TRBV12-3/TRBV12-4
d_gene: TRBD1
j_gene: TRBJ2-2
CDR3nt: TGTGCCAGCAGTTTTGGGGACAGCCGGGAGCTGTTTTTT
CDR3aa: CASSFGDSRELFF

abundance: -
v_gene: TRBV9
d_gene: TRBD2
j_gene: TRBJ2-1
CDR3nt: TGTGCCAGCAGCGTTTTCGGGGGGGTAAGTGATGAGCAGTTCTTC
CDR3aa: CASSVFGGVSDEQFF

abundance: -
v_gene: TRBV11-2
d_gene: -
j_gene: TRBJ2-2
CDR3nt: TGTGCCAGCAGCTTAGGAGGGACCGGGGAGCTGTTTTTT
CDR3aa: CASSLGGTGELFF

abundance: -
v_gene: TRBV29-1
d_gene: -
j_gene: TRBJ2-5
CDR3nt: TGCAGCGTTGAAGAGACAGGGAGGCCAGAGACCCAGTACTTC
CDR3aa: CSVEETGRPETQYF

abundance: -
v_gene: TRBV4-3
d_gene: -
j_gene: TRBJ2-5
CDR3nt: TGCGCCAGCAGCCTAGCCTGGGGGTCGACTCAAGAGACCCAGTACTTC
CDR3aa: CASSLAWGSTQETQYF

abundance: -
v_gene: TRBV13
d_gene: TRBD1
j_gene: TRBJ2-5
CDR3nt: TGTGCCAGCAGCTCCGGGACAGGGCAAGAGACCCAGTACTTC
CDR3aa: CASSSGTGQETQYF

abundance: few
v_gene: TRBV2
d_gene: TRBD2
j_gene: TRBJ2-2
CDR3nt: TGTGCCAGCAGTGTACTAGCGGGCGGGAACACCGGGGAGCTGTTTTTT
CDR3aa: CASSVLAGGNTGELFF

abundance: -
v_gene: TRBV5-4
d_gene: TRBD2
j_gene: TRBJ2-1
CDR3nt: TGTGCCAGCAGCTTGGAGAGGACTAGCGGGAACCGCTACAATGAGCAGTTCTTC
CDR3aa: CASSLERTSGNRYNEQFF

abundance: -
v_gene: TRBV6-2/TRBV6-3
d_gene: TRBD1
j_gene: TRBJ2-7
CDR3nt: TGTGCCAGCAGTGCCGGGACAGTAGCCTACGAGCAGTACTTC
CDR3aa: CASSAGTVAYEQYF

abundance: -
v_gene: TRBV4-2
d_gene: TRBD1
j_gene: TRBJ1-6
CDR3nt: TGTGCCAGCAGCCAAAAACAGGACAGGAATTCACCCCTCCACTTT
CDR3aa: CASSQKQDRNSPLHF

abundance: -
v_gene: TRBV19
d_gene: -
j_gene: TRBJ2-3
CDR3nt: TGTGCCAGTAGCGTTGCCGGGGATACAGATACGCAGTATTTT
CDR3aa: CASSVAGDTDTQYF

abundance: -
v_gene: TRBV7-8
d_gene: -
j_gene: TRBJ1-1
CDR3nt: TGTGCCAGCAGCTTAGGTTCGTGGCAGAACACTGAAGCTTTCTTT
CDR3aa: CASSLGSWQNTEAFF

abundance: -
v_gene: TRBV20-1
d_gene: -
j_gene: TRBJ1-3
CDR3nt: TGCAGTGCTAGTATTGGAAACACCATATATTTT
CDR3aa: CSASIGNTIYF